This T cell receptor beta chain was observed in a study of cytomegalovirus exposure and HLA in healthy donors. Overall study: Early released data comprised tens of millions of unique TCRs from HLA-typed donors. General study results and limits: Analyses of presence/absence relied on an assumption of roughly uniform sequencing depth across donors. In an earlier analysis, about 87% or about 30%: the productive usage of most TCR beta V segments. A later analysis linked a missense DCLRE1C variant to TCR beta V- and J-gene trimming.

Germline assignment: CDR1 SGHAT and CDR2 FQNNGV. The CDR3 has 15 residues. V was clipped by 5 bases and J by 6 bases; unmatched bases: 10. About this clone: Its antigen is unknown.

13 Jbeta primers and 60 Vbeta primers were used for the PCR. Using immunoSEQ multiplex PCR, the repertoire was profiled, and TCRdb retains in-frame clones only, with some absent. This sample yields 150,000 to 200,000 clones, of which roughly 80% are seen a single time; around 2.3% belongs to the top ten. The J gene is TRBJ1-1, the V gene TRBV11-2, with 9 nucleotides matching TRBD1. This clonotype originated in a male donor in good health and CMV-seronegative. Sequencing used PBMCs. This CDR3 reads CASSSGTGSFSEAFF. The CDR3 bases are TGTGCCAGCAGCAGTGGGACAGGGAGTTTTTCTGAAGCTTTCTTT.